Each of the 13 T cell receptor beta chains below was sequenced from the same sample in a study of blood T cell repertoires in COVID-19. The assay was immunoSEQ multiplex PCR, and TCRdb's table has in-frame clones only and misses some. The sample has 250,000 or so clones; more than 75% are singletons. The sequenced sample consisted of PBMCs or T cells enriched from blood (not recorded which). The receptors derive from a woman aged 18-30 years who had recovered from COVID-19.

The chain has TRBV11-3 and TRBJ2-3; 9 nucleotides agree with TRBD1. The CDR3 sequence is 15 residues long. With 5 bases clipped from V and 3 bases from J, the junction kept 6 bases outside the gene matches. Per the germline V gene, CDR1 is SGHNT and CDR2 is YENEEA. CDR3 nucleotides: TGTGCCAGCAGCCTCCGGGACAGGGAAACAGATACGCAGTATTTT. Its translation is CASSLRDRETDTQYF.

The chain has TRBV4-1 and TRBJ1-2; TRBD1 might be the D (5 bases). CDR3 size: 15 residues. Per the germline V gene, CDR1 is MGHRA and CDR2 is YSYEKL. Trimming removed 0 bases from V and 0 bases from J, with 8 bases in between. The CDR3 sequence is CASSQDDSTNYGYTF. CDR3 sequence (DNA): TGCGCCAGCAGCCAAGATGACAGTACTAACTATGGCTACACCTTC.

The rearrangement joins TRBV5-8 to TRBJ2-7; 8 bases match TRBD2. With 4 bases clipped from V and 0 bases from J, the junction kept 6 bases outside the gene matches. This CDR3 spans 15 amino acids. CDR1 is SGHTS, CDR2 YDEGEE, per germline. The CDR3 loop reads CASSGAGTSSYEQYF. The CDR3 coding sequence is TGTGCCAGCAGCGGGGCCGGGACTAGCTCCTACGAGCAGTACTTC.

The rearrangement joins TRBV19 to TRBJ1-5; D unclear. The CDR3 is 14 amino acids. In germline, CDR1 is LNHDA, CDR2 SQIVND (reference sequence). V lost 4 bases to trimming and J lost 0 bases, with 7 bases between them. The CDR3, as DNA: TGTGCCAGTAGTAAAGGGAGTAGCAATCAGCCCCAGCATTTT. This translates into CASSKGSSNQPQHF.

The rearrangement joins TRBV5-6 to TRBJ1-1, with D perhaps TRBD1 (6 bases). V was pared by 4 bases and J by 4 bases, with 14 bases between. The CDR3 is made up of 14 amino acids. Germline V gene data show CDR1 as SGHDT and CDR2 as YYEEEE. CDR3 sequence (DNA): TGTGCCAGCAGCGCATTACAGGGTATCACTGAAGCTTTCTTT. It specifies CASSALQGITEAFF.

The V call is TRBV27, the J call TRBJ1-1; D unclear. In germline, CDR1 is MNHEY, CDR2 SMNVEV (reference sequence). Deletions cut 5 bases from V and 3 bases from J, with 7 bases between. This CDR3 spans 12 amino acids. In nucleotides, the CDR3 is TGTGCCAGCAGTCCTGGGCACACTGAAGCTTTCTTT. Translated: CASSPGHTEAFF.

This clone was recorded once. The CDR3 bases are TGCGCCAGCAGCTTTTATCAGGGGGCTTTTAATGAGCAGTTCTTC. Protein: CASSFYQGAFNEQFF. V gene TRBV5-1 combines with J gene TRBJ2-1, with TRBD1 matching 8 bases. This CDR3 is built from 15 residues. The ends lost 2 bases at V and 7 bases at J; junction bases unmatched: 8. Germline-derived CDR1 and CDR2 are SGHRS and YFSETQ.

The CDR3 DNA is TGTGCCTGGAGTATGACAGACTATGGCTACACCTTC. The encoded protein is CAWSMTDYGYTF. This rearrangement joins TRBV30 to TRBJ1-2; D perhaps matches TRBD1 (5 bases). This CDR3 is built from 12 residues. Per germline, CDR1 GTSNPN and CDR2 SVGIG (reference sequence). Trimming took 2 bases from V and 3 from J, leaving 7 bases between them.

The chain carries TRBV4-2 and TRBJ2-1, with 8 bases matching TRBD2. Germline lookup yields CDR1 LGHNA and CDR2 YNFKEQ. The junction had 10 bases not matched to a gene; V was cut back by 1 base and J by 5 bases. This CDR3 region has 17 residues. CDR3 bases: TGTGCCAGCAGCCAAGCCTCCGGGAGGGCCCCCCACAATGAGCAGTTCTTC. Its protein product is CASSQASGRAPHNEQFF.

This chain joins TRBV4-3 and TRBJ1-2, with TRBD1 matching 7 bases. There are 13 residues in the CDR3. The J segment lost 7 bases and the V segment lost 4 bases, leaving 6 bases of the junction unmatched. Germline V gene data show CDR1 as LGHNA and CDR2 as YSLEER. This CDR3 reads CASSLTTGSGYTF. The CDR3 nucleotides are TGCGCCAGCAGCCTAACGACAGGGAGTGGCTACACCTTC.

This clone was recorded once. The V call is TRBV29-1, the J call TRBJ1-5; maybe TRBD1 (5 bases). The CDR3 sequence is 13 residues long. V was pared by 6 bases and J by 6 bases, with 15 bases between. Germline V lookup: CDR1 SQVTM, CDR2 ANQGSEA. Here the CDR3 reads CSVAGFFGQPQHF. CDR3 DNA sequence: TGCAGCGTAGCAGGGTTCTTTGGTCAGCCCCAGCATTTT.

V gene TRBV11-2 combines with J gene TRBJ2-7, with 7 bases aligning to TRBD2. Germline lookup yields CDR1 SGHAT and CDR2 FQNNGV. J gave up 7 bases and V 5 bases, and 17 bases lay outside the gene matches. This CDR3 contains 16 residues. CDR3 in DNA: TGTGCCAGCAGCCCAAACGTCGGGGGGTTGGGTTATGAGCAGTACTTC. It specifies CASSPNVGGLGYEQYF.

The chain employs TRBV24-1 and TRBJ1-4; no clear D. The V gene lost 4 bases and the J gene lost 6 bases, with 20 bases spanning the gap. This CDR3 is 17 amino acids long. Germline V lookup: CDR1 KGHDR, CDR2 SFDVKD. The CDR3 loop is CATSDPNPGYLDEKLFF. The DNA of the CDR3 is TGTGCCACCAGTGACCCTAACCCAGGTTATCTTGATGAAAAACTGTTTTTT.